The 25 T cell receptor beta chains given below trace back to one sample, sequenced in a study of T cell responses to AZD1222 COVID-19 vaccine. Libraries were prepared by immunoSEQ multiplex PCR; TCRdb keeps only in-frame clonotypes and omits some of them. Among around 110,000 clones listed, 90% were seen once. Material: peripheral blood, obtained on day 0 of AZD1222 vaccination. These receptors were obtained from an adult in good health.

V usage is TRBV5-6 and J usage is TRBJ2-7; TRBD1 aligns across 8 bases. The CDR3 is 15 amino acids. CDR1 SGHDT and CDR2 YYEEEE come from the germline V gene. V lost 4 bases and J lost 2; bases outside the gene matches: 8. The CDR3 reads CASSKLTGQAYEQYF. The CDR3 DNA reads TGTGCCAGCAGCAAGCTAACGGGACAGGCCTACGAGCAGTACTTC.

This sequence joins TRBV4-3 and TRBJ2-2; 9 bases agree with TRBD1. CDR1 is LGHNA and CDR2 is YSLEER in the germline V gene. The CDR3 contains 18 residues. V lost 0 bases to trimming and J lost 4 bases; unmatched junction nucleotides: 9. Here the CDR3 reads CASSQDLGGTGSTGELFF. The CDR3 nucleotides read TGCGCCAGCAGCCAAGATCTCGGGGGGACAGGGAGCACCGGGGAGCTGTTTTTT.

The chain recombines TRBV28 with TRBJ1-2, with D possibly being TRBD1 (5 bases). The V and J ends lost 2 bases and 5 bases respectively, with 9 bases between them. Per the germline V gene, CDR1 is MDHEN and CDR2 is SYDVKM. CDR3 size: 13 residues. The CDR3 DNA reads TGTGCCAGCAGTTTAGGCAGGGAGTATGGCTACACCTTC. Translating it yields CASSLGREYGYTF.

The rearrangement uses TRBV2 and TRBJ1-3, with a weak D call TRBD1 (5 bases). There are 13 residues in the CDR3. Per the germline V gene, CDR1 is SNHLY and CDR2 is FYNNEI. V dropped 6 bases and J dropped 7 bases, with 13 bases sitting between them. CDR3 sequence reads: CASSPGTTNTIYF. DNA for the CDR3: TGTGCCAGCAGCCCCGGGACTACTAACACCATATATTTT.

The chain employs TRBV6-5 and TRBJ1-2; D not certain. The germline gives CDR1 MNHEY, CDR2 SVGAGI. Trimming took off 2 bases at V and 8 bases at J, with 21 bases between the two ends. The CDR3 is 16 residues long. The CDR3 reads CASSYRIPGAGGGYTF. The CDR3 DNA is TGTGCCAGCAGTTACAGGATACCGGGAGCCGGCGGGGGCTACACCTTC.

This chain joins TRBV12-1 and TRBJ2-5; the tabulated D call, TRBD2, remains unverified against the DNA. TRBV12-1 is a documented pseudogene. The CDR3 covers 19 residues. CDR3: CASSFVRRSGRAGEETQYF. The CDR3 DNA is TGTGCCAGCAGCTTTGTGAGGCGTAGCGGGAGGGCCGGAGAAGAGACCCAGTACTTC.

The J gene is TRBJ1-2, the V gene TRBV27; D gene ambiguous. The CDR3 length is 13 residues. V lost 3 bases to trimming and J lost 5 bases, with 10 bases between them. Germline assignment: CDR1 MNHEY and CDR2 SMNVEV (reference sequence). As DNA, the CDR3 is TGTGCCAGCAGTTTTATTAGAGGGTATGGCTACACCTTC. Its protein product is CASSFIRGYGYTF.

The V and J genes are TRBV27 and TRBJ2-2; the D is unclear. The V gene lost 7 bases and the J gene lost 7 bases, with 22 bases spanning the gap. This CDR3 is built from 16 residues. The V gene's germline CDR1 is MNHEY and CDR2 SMNVEV (reference sequence). In DNA form, the CDR3 reads TGTGCCAGCACCTTAGGTAAGGTCCCCGCCGGCGGGGAGCTGTTTTTT. Its translation: CASTLGKVPAGGELFF.

The gene calls are TRBV3-1 (or the pseudogene TRBV3-2) and TRBJ2-7, with D perhaps given as TRBD1 or TRBD2 (5 bases each). The length of the CDR3 is 18 residues. With 0 bases removed from V and 6 bases from J, the gap between germline ends came to 24 bases. Germline V gene data show CDR1 as LGHDT and CDR2 as YNNKEL (reference sequence). In DNA form, the CDR3 reads TGTGCCAGCAGCCAAGATCCCCCAAGGGGAGACCTGGTTGGCGAGCAGTACTTC. Translation: CASSQDPPRGDLVGEQYF.

The table lists this clone with a count of one. The chain couples TRBV6-5 to TRBJ2-3; D gene uncertain. Germline CDR1 reads MNHEY; CDR2 reads SVGAGI. Trimming shortened V by 6 bases and J by 5 bases, and 15 bases separated the two germline ends. The CDR3 loop spans 14 amino acids. CDR3 nucleotides: TGTGCCAGCAGGAGGCTTACGACTGGAGATACGCAGTATTTT. This gives the protein CASRRLTTGDTQYF.

The rearrangement uses TRBV4-3 and TRBJ1-4; D unclear. CDR1 LGHNA and CDR2 YSLEER come from the germline V gene. V lost 0 bases and J 4 bases, leaving 12 bases between the germline ends. CDR3 size: 16 residues. CDR3 loop: CASSQEGPANNEKLFF. DNA for the CDR3: TGCGCCAGCAGCCAAGAGGGCCCAGCCAATAATGAAAAACTGTTTTTT.

J is TRBJ2-1 and V is TRBV19; D perhaps matches TRBD2 (5 bases). In germline, CDR1 is LNHDA, CDR2 SQIVND (reference sequence). V lost 2 bases to trimming and J lost 4 bases, with 9 bases between them. The CDR3 covers 14 residues. CDR3 DNA sequence: TGTGCCAGTAGTATAAGAGGGAGTTACAATGAGCAGTTCTTC. This codes for CASSIRGSYNEQFF.

The chain is built from TRBV7-2 and TRBJ2-1; weak D call: TRBD1 (5 bases). The CDR3 extends over 14 amino acids. V shed 1 base and J shed 4 bases, with 8 bases lying between them. Germline CDR1 is SGHTA and CDR2 is FQGNSA. The CDR3 here is CASSLVSGYNEQFF. The CDR3 region has the DNA TGTGCCAGCAGCTTAGTATCAGGGTACAATGAGCAGTTCTTC. Filled out from reference TRBV7-2 and TRBJ2-1, the complete variable domain reads GAGVSQSPSNKVTEKGKDVELRCDPISGHTALYWYRQSLGQGLEFLIYFQGNSAPDKSGLPSDRFSAERTGGSVSTLTIQRTQQEDSAVYLCASSLVSGYNEQFFGPGTRLTVL.

In this sample, this clone turned up once. The rearrangement uses TRBV11-2 and TRBJ2-7; D is undetermined. This CDR3 comprises 14 residues. Between the trimmed V and J ends, which lost 2 bases and 2 bases, there was a span of 10 bases. Germline values: CDR1 SGHAT, CDR2 FQNNGV. Here the CDR3 DNA reads TGTGCCAGCAGCTTACGGCAGTCCCCCTACGAGCAGTACTTC. It is translated as CASSLRQSPYEQYF.

The chain carries TRBV10-3 and TRBJ2-7; 9 bases agree with TRBD1. Per germline, CDR1 ENHRY and CDR2 SYGVKD. The CDR3 extends over 15 amino acids. After removal of 6 bases from V and 5 bases from J, the junction contained 11 bases not matched to a gene. The CDR3 nucleotides are TGTGCCATCAGCCGCCCGGGACAGGGTTCCCACGAGCAGTACTTC. It yields the protein CAISRPGQGSHEQYF.

The chain uses TRBV19 and TRBJ2-2; D is unresolved. The CDR3 runs to 13 residues. The ends were cut back, 5 bases at V and 3 bases at J, with 7 bases in the middle. In germline, CDR1 is LNHDA, CDR2 SQIVND (reference sequence). The CDR3, as DNA: TGTGCCAGTAGTCCCCCCGACACCGGGGAGCTGTTTTTT. Translated, it gives CASSPPDTGELFF.

This clone was found once. The chain has TRBV6-4 and TRBJ2-3, with TRBD1 matching over 7 bases. Per the germline V gene, CDR1 is MRHNA and CDR2 is SNTAGT. V lost 2 bases, J lost 2 bases, and 10 bases stayed unmatched. This CDR3 has 17 amino acids. For the CDR3, the DNA is TGTGCCAGCAGTGACACCCCGACAGGGCGTTACACAGATACGCAGTATTTT. This codes for CASSDTPTGRYTDTQYF.

This clone has more than one count but fewer than ten. The chain combines TRBV27 with TRBJ1-1, with no clear D. Germline V gene lookup returns CDR1 MNHEY and CDR2 SMNVEV (reference sequence). V was clipped by 4 bases and J by 1 base, with 10 bases between them. This CDR3 region has 14 residues. CDR3 in DNA: TGTGCCAGCAGTTCAGCGCCGGAGAACACTGAAGCTTTCTTT. This encodes CASSSAPENTEAFF.

The rearrangement uses TRBV7-9 and TRBJ1-5; unclear D gene. Trimming took off 4 bases at V and 3 bases at J, with 7 bases between the two ends. CDR1 is SEHNR, CDR2 FQNEAQ, per germline (reference sequence). The CDR3 has 13 amino acids. The CDR3 DNA follows: TGTGCCAGCAGCTCTCAGCTCAATCAGCCCCAGCATTTT. This translates into CASSSQLNQPQHF.

The chain has TRBV6-2 or TRBV6-3 and TRBJ1-6; D remains unclear. Germline values: CDR1 MNHEY, CDR2 SVGEGT. V shed 5 bases and J shed 9 bases, with 11 bases lying between them. The CDR3 length is 13 residues. This CDR3 reads CASSIISGSPLHF. The DNA for the CDR3 is TGTGCCAGCAGTATCATATCGGGTTCACCCCTCCACTTT.

This clone has just one count. The genes are TRBV6-5 and TRBJ1-1; D is uncertain. The CDR3 extends over 13 amino acids. Germline V lookup: CDR1 MNHEY, CDR2 SVGAGI. V was shortened by 8 bases and J by 10 bases, with 20 bases between the two germline ends. CDR3: CASSDRGRSRAFF. CDR3 bases: TGTGCCAGCTCCGACCGTGGCAGGTCCCGAGCTTTCTTT.

This chain links TRBV5-1 with TRBJ1-1, with D perhaps matching TRBD1 (6 bases). V lost 7 bases, J lost 2 bases, and 18 bases lay in between. Germline CDR1 is SGHRS and CDR2 is YFSETQ. The CDR3 covers 15 residues. CDR3 loop: CASSTTGQLNTEAFF. DNA for the CDR3: TGCGCCAGCTCCACAACTGGACAGCTTAACACTGAAGCTTTCTTT. Looking up the rest from reference TRBV5-1 and TRBJ1-1 gives the full variable domain: KAGVTQTPRYLIKTRGQQVTLSCSPISGHRSVSWYQQTPGQGLQFLFEYFSETQRNKGNFPGRFSGRQFSNSRSEMNVSTLELGDSALYLCASSTTGQLNTEAFFGQGTRLTVV.

The genes are TRBV24-1 and TRBJ2-2, with 11 bases that match TRBD2. CDR1 and CDR2 (germline): KGHDR, SFDVKD. V lost 2 bases and J lost 4; bases outside the gene matches: 5. The CDR3 has 17 amino acids. The CDR3 DNA reads TGTGCCACCAGTGATTCCGGACTAGCGGGCCCCACCGGGGAGCTGTTTTTT. Residues: CATSDSGLAGPTGELFF.

The rearrangement uses TRBV19 and TRBJ2-1, with D perhaps matching TRBD1 or TRBD2 (6 bases each). Germline CDR1 is LNHDA and CDR2 is SQIVND (reference sequence). The ends were cut back, 1 base at V and 4 bases at J, with 14 bases in the middle. This CDR3 has 16 amino acids. CDR3 DNA sequence: TGTGCCAGTAGTATAGTGGGGGGCGCGGCATACAATGAGCAGTTCTTC. Its translation is CASSIVGGAAYNEQFF.

The chain is built from TRBV7-2 and TRBJ1-1; D possibly corresponds to TRBD1 (6 bases). Trimming removed 5 bases from V and 4 bases from J, with 17 bases in between. The CDR3 covers 15 residues. Germline V lookup: CDR1 SGHTA, CDR2 FQGNSA. The CDR3 DNA is TGTGCCAGCAGCGTGATGTGGGGAGGGGGCACTGAAGCTTTCTTT. This gives the protein CASSVMWGGGTEAFF.